This T cell receptor (beta chain) was obtained from a study of shared T cell receptors in the human thymus. Some clones are missing from TCRdb's copy, which holds only in-frame ones; the method was immunoSEQ multiplex PCR. In the table there are more than 550,000 clones, approximately 87% of which are singletons. Germline CDR1 reads MDHEN; CDR2 reads SYDVKM. The CDR3 consists of 17 residues. With 5 bases removed from V and 0 bases from J, the gap between germline ends came to 20 bases. This same sample was also part of a study on human thymus T cells. That study adds: Resections from corrective heart surgery supplied the thymus tissue. Thymic as well as blood repertoires seemed to favor certain V and J genes unevenly.

This receptor was taken from a boy under two years old with a congenital heart defect. The sequenced sample was thymocytes. This sequence joins TRBV28 and TRBJ2-7; tentative D call: TRBD2 (6 bases). In nucleotides, the CDR3 is TGTGCCAGCAGTAGCCTTAGCGGCGGAAACCTCTCCTACGAGCAGTACTTC. It encodes CASSSLSGGNLSYEQYF. Based on the CDR3 plus reference TRBV28 and TRBJ2-7, the full variable domain is DVKVTQSSRYLVKRTGEKVFLECVQDMDHENMFWYRQDPGLGLRLIYFSYDVKMKEKGDIPEGYSVSREKKERFSLILESASTNQTSMYLCASSSLSGGNLSYEQYFGPGTRLTVT.